This TCR beta chain originates from a study of T cells in Graves' hyperthyroidism and ophthalmopathy. Study outcomes and limitations: In blood, most of the thyroid clonotypes expanded above 0.001 were also present.

Comments on this clonotype: Its antigen is undetermined.

Per the germline V gene, CDR1 is LNHDA and CDR2 is SQIVND (reference sequence). The CDR3 totals 14 residues. V was clipped by 5 bases and J by 6 bases; unmatched bases: 6. It was approximately 9.4 ml of fresh peripheral blood that supplied the PBMCs. The investigators amplified TCR beta CDR3 regions from RNA transcripts. RT-PCR in the first round (using the HTBI primer set) targeted the TCR CDR3. TCRdb independently ran MiXCR on the multiplex PCR reads; one entry per CDR3 protein. This sample has more than 650,000 distinct CDR3 sequences; approximately 15% occur once, and the top ten carry roughly a tenth.

The receptor was isolated from a woman aged 18-29 years with Graves' hyperthyroidism. The chain joins TRBV19 to TRBJ2-1, with TRBD2 identical over 8 bases. Material for sequencing was blood. Here the CDR3 reads CASSWASGFNEQFF. The CDR3 nucleotides read TGTGCCAGTAGTTGGGCTAGCGGGTTCAATGAGCAGTTCTTC.